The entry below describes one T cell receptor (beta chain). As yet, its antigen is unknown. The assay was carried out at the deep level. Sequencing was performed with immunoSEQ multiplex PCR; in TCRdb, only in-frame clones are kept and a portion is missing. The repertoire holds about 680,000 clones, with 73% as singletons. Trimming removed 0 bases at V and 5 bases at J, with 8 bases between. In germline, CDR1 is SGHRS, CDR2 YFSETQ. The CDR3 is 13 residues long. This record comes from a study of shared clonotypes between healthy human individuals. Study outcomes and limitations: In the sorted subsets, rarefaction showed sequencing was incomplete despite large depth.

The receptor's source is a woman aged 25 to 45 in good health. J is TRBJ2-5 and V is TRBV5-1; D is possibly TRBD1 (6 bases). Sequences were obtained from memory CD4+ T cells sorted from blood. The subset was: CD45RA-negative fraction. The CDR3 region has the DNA TGCGCCAGCAGCTTGGACAGGGTTGAGACCCAGTACTTC. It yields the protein CASSLDRVETQYF. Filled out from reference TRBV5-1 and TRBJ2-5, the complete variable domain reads KAGVTQTPRYLIKTRGQQVTLSCSPISGHRSVSWYQQTPGQGLQFLFEYFSETQRNKGNFPGRFSGRQFSNSRSEMNVSTLELGDSALYLCASSLDRVETQYFGPGTRLLVL.